This TCR beta chain derives from a study of cytomegalovirus exposure and HLA in healthy donors. A few counts support this clone. 60 Vbeta and 13 Jbeta primers were used in PCR. Libraries were prepared by immunoSEQ multiplex PCR; TCRdb keeps only in-frame clonotypes and omits some of them. The sample has about 140,000 clones, 9.7% seen once; the top ten hold less than 2%. V was shortened by 0 bases and J by 3 bases, with 9 bases between the two germline ends. This CDR3 comprises 15 residues. Germline-derived CDR1 and CDR2 are SGHDT and YYEEEE. The sample comprised PBMCs. This chain links TRBV5-6 with TRBJ2-2, with D possibly being TRBD1 (6 bases). The TCR originated in a man aged 45-65 years in good health and CMV-seronegative. The CDR3 DNA is TGTGCCAGCAGCTTGGTGGACAGACACACCGGGGAGCTGTTTTTT. Residues: CASSLVDRHTGELFF.